Many counts were recorded for the clone carrying this T cell receptor (beta chain). Its antigen is still unknown. This sample stems from a study of metastatic and nonmetastatic thyroid tumors. About the study: Thyroid patients, malignant and benign, had repertoires compared across blood and tumor or nodule tissue.

Findings and limits, study-wide: Reported TCR beta diversity, measured in blood and tumor, was significantly higher for malignant thyroid tumors than for benign nodules.

Original methodology: Clinicopathological groups of papillary thyroid cancer showed CDR3 differences that were used to build a distant-metastasis classifier. TCRdb re-clonotyped the PCR reads through MiXCR. The V and J calls, along with clone size, are taken from TCRdb and not from the paper's own processing. Of about 34,000 clones listed, roughly 15% are singletons. Every patient was untreated before thyroid surgery. The sample consisted of blood. This TCR was recovered from a female donor with papillary thyroid cancer or a benign thyroid nodule (not recorded which). Some clones in this sample may be carry-over from other donors' samples.

The CDR3 sequence: CASSRQTGGVAEAFF. The DNA for the CDR3 is TGTGCCAGCAGCCGACAGACAGGGGGTGTCGCTGAAGCTTTCTTT. This chain links TRBV28 with TRBJ1-1; 9 bases match TRBD1. The ends lost 6 bases at V and 6 bases at J; junction bases unmatched: 11. The CDR3 is 15 residues long. The germline V gene has CDR1 MDHEN and CDR2 SYDVKM.